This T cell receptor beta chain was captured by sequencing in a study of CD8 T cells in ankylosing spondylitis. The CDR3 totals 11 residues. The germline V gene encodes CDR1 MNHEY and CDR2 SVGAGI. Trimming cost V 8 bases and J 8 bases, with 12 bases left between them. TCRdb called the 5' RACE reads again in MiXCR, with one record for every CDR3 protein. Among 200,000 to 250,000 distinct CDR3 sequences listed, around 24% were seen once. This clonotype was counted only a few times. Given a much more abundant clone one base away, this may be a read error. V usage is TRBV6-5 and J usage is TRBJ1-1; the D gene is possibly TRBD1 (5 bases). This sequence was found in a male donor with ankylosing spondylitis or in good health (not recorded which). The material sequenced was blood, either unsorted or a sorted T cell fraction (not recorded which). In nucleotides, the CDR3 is TGTGCCAGCTGTTGGGGGACCGAAGCTTTCTTT. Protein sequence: CASCWGTEAFF.